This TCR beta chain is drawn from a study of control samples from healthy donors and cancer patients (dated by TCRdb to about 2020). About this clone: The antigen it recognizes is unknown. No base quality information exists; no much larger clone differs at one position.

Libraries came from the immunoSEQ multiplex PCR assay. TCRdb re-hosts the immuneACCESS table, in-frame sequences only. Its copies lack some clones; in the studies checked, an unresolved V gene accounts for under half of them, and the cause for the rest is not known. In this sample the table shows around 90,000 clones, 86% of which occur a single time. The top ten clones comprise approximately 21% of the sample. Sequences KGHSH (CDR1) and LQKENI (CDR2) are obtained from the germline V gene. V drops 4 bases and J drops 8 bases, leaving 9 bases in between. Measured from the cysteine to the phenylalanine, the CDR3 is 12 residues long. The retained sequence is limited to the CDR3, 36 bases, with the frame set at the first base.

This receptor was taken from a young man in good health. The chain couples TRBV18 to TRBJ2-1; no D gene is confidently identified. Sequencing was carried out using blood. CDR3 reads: CASSRGLDEQFF. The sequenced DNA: TGTGCCAGCTCACGAGGATTGGATGAGCAGTTCTTC. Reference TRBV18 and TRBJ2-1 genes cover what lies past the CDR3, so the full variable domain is NAGVMQNPRHLVRRRGQEARLRCSPMKGHSHVYWYRQLPEEGLKFMVYLQKENIIDESGMPKERFSAEFPKEGPSILRIQQVVRGDSAAYFCASSRGLDEQFFGPGTRLTVL.